A selection of T cell receptor beta chains follows, all from one sample in a study of CD8+ T cells in alopecia areata. The table came from immunoSEQ multiplex PCR; TCRdb's copy has only in-frame clones and leaves some out. Among approximately 200,000 clones listed, less than 45% were seen once. Sequencing used CD4+ T cells sorted from blood, obtained at approximately week 37, from a patient treated with tofacitinib. These receptors were obtained from a human donor with alopecia areata. CDR3s include the opening cysteine and the closing phenylalanine or tryptophan. The order of the fields is clone size, D gene, V gene, J gene, CDR3 DNA, CDR3 protein. A D gene is named only where the DNA matches it firmly. For some rows the clone size is stated as once, few or many, or as a class when expanded; others skip it.

few	NA	TRBV29-1	TRBJ2-1	TGCAGCGTTGGACAGCTAGGTATCAGTGAAGAGCAGTTCTTC	CSVGQLGISEEQFF
few	NA	TRBV30	TRBJ2-5	TGTGCCTGGTGCTTAAGGGGGGGCATGAAGACCCAGTACTTC	CAWCLRGGMKTQYF
NA	TRBD1	TRBV7-9	TRBJ1-2	TGTGCCAGCAGATTGGGACAGGGAGTAAATGGCTACACCTTC	CASRLGQGVNGYTF
NA	NA	TRBV7-2	TRBJ2-1	TGTGCCAGCAGCGTGGACAGACCTAATGAGCAGTTCTTC	CASSVDRPNEQFF
NA	NA	TRBV2	TRBJ2-3	TGTGCCAGCAAGGAGGATCTTACCACCACAGATACGCAGTATTTT	CASKEDLTTTDTQYF
NA	NA	TRBV2	TRBJ2-7	TGTGCCAGCAGTGAACGGGGACTTTTAAAATACGAGCAGTACTTC	CASSERGLLKYEQYF
few	NA	TRBV7-2	TRBJ1-1	TGTGCCAGCAGCTTACAAGGTTTTGAAGCTTTCTTT	CASSLQGFEAFF
many	NA	TRBV7-2	TRBJ2-7	TGTGCCAGCAGCTCCTTGACAGGAGGTCCTATGGCCGAGCAGTACTTC	CASSSLTGGPMAEQYF
NA	TRBD1	TRBV30	TRBJ1-1	TGTGCCTGGGCCGGACAGGGGGCAAAGGGCACTGAAGCTTTCTTT	CAWAGQGAKGTEAFF
NA	NA	TRBV7-2	TRBJ2-4	TGTGCCAGCAGCAAGGACAAAAACATTCAGTACTTC	CASSKDKNIQYF
once	NA	TRBV5-1	TRBJ2-7	TGCGCCAGCAGCTTGTTGGGCGGGCCTTCCTACGAGCAGTACTTC	CASSLLGGPSYEQYF
NA	NA	TRBV5-1	TRBJ1-5	TGCGCCAGCAGCTTGGGGGTTTATAGCAATCAGCCCCAGCATTTT	CASSLGVYSNQPQHF
NA	NA	TRBV27	TRBJ2-5	TGTGCCAGCAGTTTAAGTCAGAACCAAGAGACCCAGTACTTC	CASSLSQNQETQYF
once	NA	TRBV5-1	TRBJ2-5	TGCGCCAGCCAATTGGGGGGACCAGGACGCCAAGAGACCCAGTACTTC	CASQLGGPGRQETQYF
NA	NA	TRBV7-2	TRBJ1-2	TGTGCCAGCAGCGGGGATGTGGGTGGCTACACCTTC	CASSGDVGGYTF
once	NA	TRBV6-6	TRBJ2-7	TGTGCCAGCAGTCAACCGGGCTTGAGCTCCTACGAGCAGTACTTC	CASSQPGLSSYEQYF
NA	NA	TRBV27	TRBJ2-7	TGTGCCAGCAGTTTCGTAAAGGGGACCGAGCAGTACTTC	CASSFVKGTEQYF
NA	TRBD1	TRBV4-2	TRBJ1-1	TGTGCCAGCAGCCAAGCGCCACAGGGGTTGAACACTGAAGCTTTCTTT	CASSQAPQGLNTEAFF
few	NA	TRBV30	TRBJ2-7	TGTGCCTGGTCGATCGTTGACTCCTACGAGCAGTACTTC	CAWSIVDSYEQYF
NA	TRBD1	TRBV11-2	TRBJ2-3	TGTGCCAGCCAACAGGGGGCTTCTAGCACAGATACGCAGTATTTT	CASQQGASSTDTQYF
NA	NA	TRBV2	TRBJ2-1	TGTGCCAGCAGGACAGCCTCCTACAATGAGCAGTTCTTC	CASRTASYNEQFF
NA	TRBD2	TRBV29-1	TRBJ2-1	TGCAGCGTTCCTGGACTAGCGGGAGCCCTGAAGGGTAATGAGCAGTTCTTC	CSVPGLAGALKGNEQFF
NA	NA	TRBV9	TRBJ2-7	TGTGCCAGCAGCGTAGCGTCCAGCTCCTACGAGCAGTACTTC	CASSVASSSYEQYF
NA	NA	TRBV5-1	TRBJ2-6	TGCGCCAGCAGCTTCAGTGGGGCCAACGTCCTGACTTTC	CASSFSGANVLTF
few	TRBD1	TRBV29-1	TRBJ2-5	TGCAGCGTCCGGGACAGGGGGTCCCAGTACTTC	CSVRDRGSQYF
NA	NA	TRBV29-1	TRBJ2-7	TGCAGCGCAGGGGACCGAAGGACCTACGAGCAGTACTTC	CSAGDRRTYEQYF
NA	NA	TRBV30	TRBJ1-1	TGTGCCTGGAGTCTGAACACTGAAGCTTTCTTT	CAWSLNTEAFF
NA	NA	TRBV4-1	TRBJ2-7	TGCGCCAGCAGCCAAGAAGTCGAGAGAGGCGAGCAGTACTTC	CASSQEVERGEQYF
few	NA	TRBV29-1	TRBJ1-4	TGCAGCGTTGAAGATCAGGCTGAAAAACTGTTTTTT	CSVEDQAEKLFF
NA	NA	TRBV29-1	TRBJ1-1	TGCAGCGTTGAAAGGCAGTACGAAGCTTTCTTT	CSVERQYEAFF
NA	TRBD1	TRBV2	TRBJ2-5	TGTGCCAGCAGTGAAGACACAGGGGGAGAGACCCAGTACTTC	CASSEDTGGETQYF
many	NA	TRBV29-1	TRBJ1-2	TGCAGCGTTCCCCCGGACTATGGCTACACCTTC	CSVPPDYGYTF
NA	NA	TRBV9	TRBJ2-7	TGTGCCAGCAGCGTAGCTACAGGACCGACCTACGAGCAGTACTTC	CASSVATGPTYEQYF
NA	TRBD2	TRBV30	TRBJ2-5	TGTGCCTGGAGTGAGCGGGACGGGGAGACCCAGTACTTC	CAWSERDGETQYF
NA	TRBD1	TRBV29-1	TRBJ1-2	TGCAGCGTCGAAGGGGGACGGGGCCAGGGGGTTGGAAACACCTTC	CSVEGGRGQGVGNTF
NA	NA	TRBV11-3	TRBJ2-5	TGTGCCAGCAGCTTAGACAGGGAACAGACCCAGTACTTC	CASSLDREQTQYF
few	TRBD1	TRBV7-2	TRBJ2-1	TGTGCCAGCAGCTACAACTACAGGGGCTATGAGCAGTTCTTC	CASSYNYRGYEQFF
NA	NA	TRBV30	TRBJ2-1	TGTGCCTGGAGGGGTCCGGGGTACAATGAGCAGTTCTTC	CAWRGPGYNEQFF